This T cell receptor (beta chain) was retrieved from a study of T cell changes during pregnancy in multiple sclerosis. The CDR3 extends over 12 amino acids. Germline V CDR1 and CDR2: SGHNT, YYREEE (reference sequence). The germline V and J ends were trimmed by 3 bases and 0 bases, with 3 bases remaining between them. Some clones are missing from TCRdb's copy, which holds only in-frame ones; the method was immunoSEQ multiplex PCR. The sample lists more than 50,000 clones, around 90% occurring once. This specimen consisted of peripheral blood, obtained in the first trimester of pregnancy. The chain recombines TRBV5-4 with TRBJ2-5; D is undetermined. The receptor was derived from a female donor in good health, enrolled as a control in a pregnancy study. The CDR3 spells CASSSYQETQYF. The DNA of the CDR3 is TGTGCCAGCAGCTCCTACCAAGAGACCCAGTACTTC. The full variable domain, rest sourced from reference TRBV5-4 and TRBJ2-5, is ETGVTQSPTHLIKTRGQQVTLRCSSQSGHNTVSWYQQALGQGPQFIFQYYREEENGRGNFPPRFSGLQFPNYSSELNVNALELDDSALYLCASSSYQETQYFGPGTRLLVL.